Listed below are T cell receptor beta chains from one sample, sequenced in a study of cytomegalovirus exposure and HLA in healthy donors. Sequencing was performed with immunoSEQ multiplex PCR; in TCRdb, only in-frame clones are kept and a portion is missing. The table has fewer than 110,000 clones, roughly 80% seen once. Sequenced material: PBMCs. These receptors originate from a man between 25 and 39 years old in good health and CMV-seronegative. Both conserved end residues are part of each CDR3. The D gene is left open where the match is weak. Clone size is stated in some rows and not others, as once, few, many or a class when expanded.

v_gene	d_gene	j_gene	len	abundance	CDR3nt	CDR3aa
TRBV10-3	-	TRBJ2-1	19	-	TGTGCCATCAGTGCACTGGCGTCGGGGTCCCCGAGCTCCTACAATGAGCAGTTCTTC	CAISALASGSPSSYNEQFF
TRBV6-1	TRBD2	TRBJ2-1	16	-	TGTGCCAGCAGTGAAGTATCAAGCGGGAAGTACAATGAGCAGTTCTTC	CASSEVSSGKYNEQFF
TRBV11-2	-	TRBJ2-7	15	-	TGTGCCAGCAGCTTAGGGTCCGCAGGGGGGAACGAGCAGTACTTC	CASSLGSAGGNEQYF
TRBV2	TRBD1	TRBJ2-7	14	-	TGTGCCAGCAGTTCCGGACAGGCCTCCTACGAGCAGTACTTC	CASSSGQASYEQYF
TRBV5-1	-	TRBJ1-2	14	-	TGCGCCAGCAGCTTGGCCGACAGGAGCTATGGCTACACCTTC	CASSLADRSYGYTF
TRBV6-5	-	TRBJ1-3	14	-	TGTGCCAGCAGTTACCGGGAAGAGGGAAACACCATATATTTT	CASSYREEGNTIYF
TRBV4-1	TRBD2	TRBJ2-1	15	-	TGCGCCAGCAGCCTGGGGACTAGCGGGGGAGCTGAGCAGTTCTTC	CASSLGTSGGAEQFF
TRBV5-1	-	TRBJ2-7	12	-	TGCGCCAGCAGAGGACTCGCCGCCGAGCAGTACTTC	CASRGLAAEQYF
TRBV27	-	TRBJ2-7	14	-	TGTGCCAGCAGTTTTGTCAGGGAATACTACGAGCAGTACTTC	CASSFVREYYEQYF
TRBV7-2	TRBD2	TRBJ2-2	18	-	TGTGCCAGCAGTCCTAGTGGACTAGCGGGGGAGAACACCGGGGAGCTGTTTTTT	CASSPSGLAGENTGELFF
TRBV7-2	TRBD1	TRBJ1-4	13	-	TGTGCCGAACAAGGACAGGAGGGTGAAAAACTGTTTTTT	CAEQGQEGEKLFF
TRBV5-1	TRBD2	TRBJ2-2	17	-	TGCGCCAGCAGCTTCATTAGGACTAGCGGGGTCACCGGGGAGCTGTTTTTT	CASSFIRTSGVTGELFF
TRBV20-1	-	TRBJ2-5	10	once	TGCAGTGCTAGAGCGGAGACCCAGTACTTC	CSARAETQYF
TRBV4-2	TRBD2	TRBJ2-1	16	once	TGTGCCAGCAGCCAAGACGGGACTAGCGGGAGAAATGAGCAGTTCTTC	CASSQDGTSGRNEQFF
TRBV10-3	TRBD2	TRBJ2-7	18	-	TGTGCCATCACCCGGACCGGGACTAGCGGGGGGAGAACCTACGAGCAGTACTTC	CAITRTGTSGGRTYEQYF
TRBV2	-	TRBJ2-7	14	-	TGTGCCAGCAGTGTTGGGCAGGGGTTTTACGAGCAGTACTTC	CASSVGQGFYEQYF